A selection of T cell receptor beta chains follows, all from one sample in a study of tumor-infiltrating lymphocytes in oesophageal squamous cell carcinoma. Via MiXCR, TCRdb re-called the PCR reads, giving one row per CDR3 protein. The table lists roughly 18,000 distinct CDR3 sequences, roughly two fifths of them singletons. Sequencing was carried out using esophageal tumor tissue. All receptors come from a male donor with esophageal squamous cell carcinoma. Each CDR3 is given with its conserved first and last residue. The order of the fields is J gene, V gene, D gene, CDR3 protein. The D gene is left open where the match is weak.

>TRBJ2-7|TRBV7-8|TRBD1
CASSTIGQAEQYF
>TRBJ2-3|TRBV10-3|-
CAISAQDTQYF
>-|TRBV7-3|-
CASSWGGPNNEQFF
>TRBJ2-7|TRBV5-1|TRBD2
CASSGTGTSEGEQYF
>TRBJ2-7|TRBV19|-
CASSILGGTYEQYF
>TRBJ2-3|TRBV7-6|-
CASSKGGWDLPSTDTQYF
>-|TRBV7-8|TRBD2
CASSSGTSFGFYEQYF
>TRBJ2-3|TRBV7-3|-
CASSLIASPDTQYF
>TRBJ1-2|TRBV5-3|-
CASSFDSNIGYGYTF
>TRBJ2-3|TRBV7-6|TRBD2
CASSDGLAGGSTDTQYF
>TRBJ2-4|TRBV6-1|TRBD1
CATRRDRETSYNSPLHF
>TRBJ1-4|TRBV2|-
CASKQSWTEKLFF
>-|TRBV7-6|-
CASSPGPQETQYF
>TRBJ1-2|TRBV5-5|-
CASSLEADNYGYTF
>TRBJ1-1|TRBV11-2|TRBD1
CASRVRDRSSSEAFF
>TRBJ2-5|TRBV7-6|TRBD1
CASSLIWARDRGLETQYF
>TRBJ2-1|TRBV7-9|TRBD2
CASSGWEGPNSPLHF
>TRBJ2-6|TRBV11-2|TRBD2
CASSPGGLVQADSGANVLTF
>TRBJ1-1|TRBV5-1|-
CASSSGGAYMNTEAFF
>TRBJ1-4|TRBV5-6|-
CASTRSGTLNEKLFF
>TRBJ2-3|TRBV7-2|TRBD2
CASSTRLAGGSDTQYF
>TRBJ2-1|TRBV6-1|-
CASSSVTEYNEQFF
>TRBJ1-2|TRBV7-2|TRBD1
CASSLEGTGVGYGYTF
>TRBJ2-7|TRBV11-2|TRBD2
CASSLVAGVSYDEQYF
>TRBJ2-7|TRBV6-5|TRBD2
CASSYSGTSSYEQYF
>TRBJ1-6|TRBV6-1|TRBD1
CASSVTGADSPLHF
>-|TRBV11-1|-
CASSPDGHGYTF
>TRBJ2-3|TRBV6-1|TRBD1
CASRVQGATDTQYF
>-|TRBV7-6|TRBD2
CASSSSGRVETQYF
>-|TRBV12-3/TRBV12-4|-
CASSRGHSSYEQYF
>-|TRBV18|-
CASSPMWGAGETQYF
>TRBJ1-4|TRBV7-3|-
CASSLTQSTELFF
>TRBJ1-4|TRBV7-6|-
CASSLMLGEKLFF
>TRBJ2-2|TRBV20-1|TRBD2
CSARDGGGLRGELFF
>TRBJ1-4|TRBV12-3/TRBV12-4|TRBD1
CASSDRGSTNEKLFF
>TRBJ2-1|TRBV7-9|-
CASRPAAGPARNEQFF
>TRBJ1-1|TRBV7-6|-
CASSVGLAGETQYF
>TRBJ2-6|TRBV28|-
CASSPGSAGANVLTF
>TRBJ2-5|TRBV7-6|-
CASSLLGDSNEQYF
>TRBJ2-5|TRBV7-2|-
CASSLDLEQYF